A single T cell receptor beta chain is shown here with its context. Going into DNA extraction, samples held roughly 0.85-11 million cryopreserved PBMC. This entry comes from a study of long-term antiretroviral therapy in people with HIV. Study details: The study's earliest collections predate the 2015 immediate-ART recommendation by about a decade.

Looked up from germline, CDR1 is MNHEY and CDR2 is SVGAGI. Trimming cost V 6 bases and J 2 bases; bases outside gene matches: 2. This CDR3 has 14 amino acids. Survey-level immunoSEQ v3.0 assays were run. Only in-frame clones appear in the TCRdb table, and some are missing; sequencing was by immunoSEQ multiplex PCR. In the table there are just over 35,000 clones, 94% of which are singletons. The specimen was unsorted PBMCs, collected 4.1 years after starting antiretroviral therapy. This TCR came from a woman aged 45-65 years with HIV. This chain connects TRBV6-5 to TRBJ2-1; 9 positions match TRBD1. The CDR3 DNA is TGTGCCAGCAGAACAGGGGGCCCCTACAATGAGCAGTTCTTC. This translates into CASRTGGPYNEQFF.